The 27 T cell receptor beta chains presented below share a single source sample, sequenced in a study of CD8+ T cells in alopecia areata. Documented treatment: oral pan-JAK inhibitor, 5-10 mg twice daily. Sequencing used cDNA as its template, made by extracting RNA and reverse transcribing it. Measured with immunoSEQ multiplex PCR; TCRdb has only the in-frame clones, and not every one. The data hold about 210,000 clones, with more than 60% observed a single time. Sequencing used CD4+ T cells sorted from blood, obtained at roughly week 45, from a patient treated with tofacitinib. All receptors derive from a human donor with alopecia areata.

The V gene is TRBV27, the J gene TRBJ2-3; D is unresolved. Germline V gives CDR1 MNHEY, CDR2 SMNVEV (reference sequence). V was cut by 8 bases and J by 2 bases, with 11 bases left in between. This CDR3 has 13 residues. CDR3 in amino acids: CASGLGPTDTQYF. The CDR3 DNA is TGTGCCAGCGGGCTTGGGCCCACAGATACGCAGTATTTT.

The chain has TRBV20-1 and TRBJ2-1; TRBD2 is a possible D gene (5 bases). The germline V and J ends were trimmed by 4 bases and 10 bases, with 8 bases remaining between them. CDR1 DFQATT and CDR2 SNEGSKA come from the germline V gene (reference sequence). This CDR3 comprises 10 residues. This CDR3 is CSAIGLEQFF. The DNA for the CDR3 is TGCAGTGCTATCGGACTGGAGCAGTTCTTC.

The V call is TRBV7-2, the J call TRBJ2-2, with no clear D. Germline loops: CDR1 SGHTA, CDR2 FQGNSA. This CDR3 has 14 amino acids. V lost 3 bases to trimming and J lost 7 bases, with 12 bases between them. DNA of the CDR3: TGTGCCAGCAGCTTCATTCACGGAGTCGGGGAGCTGTTTTTT. Translation gives CASSFIHGVGELFF.

The V and J genes are TRBV5-1 and TRBJ2-3; D uncertain. The length of the CDR3 is 13 residues. Germline CDR1 is SGHRS and CDR2 is YFSETQ. With 0 bases removed from V and 6 bases from J, the gap between germline ends came to 8 bases. This CDR3 is CASSLAPVDTQYF. DNA for the CDR3: TGCGCCAGCAGCTTGGCCCCGGTGGATACGCAGTATTTT.

J is TRBJ2-2 and V is TRBV4-3; D remains unclear. The ends were cut back, 5 bases at V and 5 bases at J, with 15 bases in the middle. Looked up from germline, CDR1 is LGHNA and CDR2 is YSLEER. The CDR3 contains 15 residues. In DNA, the CDR3 is TGCGCCAGCAGCTTGAGTTCAGGCCCTACCGGGGAGCTGTTTTTT. Translation: CASSLSSGPTGELFF.

This chain uses TRBV7-2 with TRBJ2-1; TRBD2 aligns across 7 bases. Per the germline V gene, CDR1 is SGHTA and CDR2 is FQGNSA. V dropped 5 bases and J dropped 5; count of bases not matched to a gene: 6. CDR3 length: 14 amino acids. The chain's CDR3 is CASSREAGNNEQFF. CDR3 coding DNA: TGTGCCAGCAGCCGGGAGGCGGGGAACAATGAGCAGTTCTTC.

The chain has TRBV29-1 and TRBJ1-1; D may be TRBD1 (5 bases). The CDR3 is 15 residues long. V lost 2 bases and J 3 bases, leaving 16 bases between the germline ends. The germline V gene encodes CDR1 SQVTM and CDR2 ANQGSEA. CDR3 sequence (DNA): TGCAGCGTTGAACCGGGGCTAAGGCGAGACACTGAAGCTTTCTTT. This gives the protein CSVEPGLRRDTEAFF.

V and J are TRBV18 and TRBJ2-1, with D possibly matching TRBD2 (5 bases). The germline CDR1 and CDR2 sequences are KGHSH and LQKENI. The CDR3 sequence is 14 residues long. V lost 0 bases and J lost 8, with 11 bases in between. This chain's CDR3 is CASSPPNPGDEQFF. CDR3 nucleotides: TGTGCCAGCTCACCACCGAATCCCGGGGATGAGCAGTTCTTC.

As DNA, the CDR3 is TGTGCCAGCAGCCTCGAGCTTACCACTTACAATGAGCAGTTCTTC. Translation gives CASSLELTTYNEQFF. The rearrangement joins TRBV11-2 to TRBJ2-1; D is ambiguous. Germline CDR1 SGHAT, CDR2 FQNNGV. The CDR3 extends over 15 amino acids. Trimming took 5 bases from V and 4 from J, leaving 15 bases between them.

V and J are TRBV7-2 and TRBJ1-1; D might be TRBD1 (5 bases). V was pared by 1 base and J by 9 bases, with 12 bases between. There are 13 residues in the CDR3. CDR1 and CDR2 (germline): SGHTA, FQGNSA. The DNA for the CDR3 is TGTGCCAGCAGCTTAGGGAAGGGGAGTAAAGCTTTCTTT. Its translation is CASSLGKGSKAFF.

The rearrangement links TRBV6-5 to TRBJ1-2, with D possibly TRBD1 on 5 matching bases. The CDR3 has 14 residues. Germline CDR1 is MNHEY and CDR2 is SVGAGI. With 4 bases removed from V and 4 bases from J, the gap between germline ends came to 13 bases. The CDR3 DNA is TGTGCCAGCAGTTCACCGGGACTTACCTATGGCTACACCTTC. It specifies CASSSPGLTYGYTF.

This clone turned up a few times. V gene TRBV29-1 combines with J gene TRBJ1-2; D gene uncertain. The germline gives CDR1 SQVTM, CDR2 ANQGSEA. Trimming cost V 5 bases and J 3 bases, with 13 bases left between them. The CDR3 sequence is 13 residues long. The CDR3 nucleotides read TGCAGCGTTCTAATACCGGGAGACTATGGCTACACCTTC. This encodes CSVLIPGDYGYTF.

The chain recombines TRBV5-6 with TRBJ2-7, with D unclear. CDR1 SGHDT and CDR2 YYEEEE come from the germline V gene. The CDR3 is 13 residues long. V was shortened by 7 bases and J by 3 bases, with 14 bases between the two germline ends. CDR3 in amino acids: CASRHRALYEQYF. The CDR3 coding sequence is TGTGCCAGCCGCCATAGGGCACTCTACGAGCAGTACTTC.

This sequence joins TRBV5-6 and TRBJ2-7; D uncertain. The germline V gene encodes CDR1 SGHDT and CDR2 YYEEEE. V was clipped by 0 bases and J by 5 bases, with 3 bases between them. There are 11 residues in the CDR3. CDR3 loop: CASSLVDEQYF. DNA for the CDR3: TGTGCCAGCAGCTTGGTAGACGAGCAGTACTTC. Variable domain in full (rest from reference TRBV5-6 and TRBJ2-7): DAGVTQSPTHLIKTRGQQVTLRCSPKSGHDTVSWYQQALGQGPQFIFQYYEEEERQRGNFPDRFSGHQFPNYSSELNVNALLLGDSALYLCASSLVDEQYFGPGTRLTVT.

V is TRBV28 and J is TRBJ2-7; D is uncertain. The V end was cut by 6 bases, the J end by 6 bases, with 15 bases between. The CDR3 sequence is 13 residues long. Looked up from germline, CDR1 is MDHEN and CDR2 is SYDVKM. The CDR3 is CASSPSGRSEQYF. CDR3 bases: TGTGCCAGCAGCCCTTCAGGCAGGTCCGAGCAGTACTTC.

The chain combines TRBV5-1 with TRBJ1-2; TRBD1 aligns across 8 bases. The CDR3 loop spans 14 amino acids. Germline lookup yields CDR1 SGHRS and CDR2 YFSETQ. V shed 4 bases, J shed 5 bases, and the junction held 7 bases outside the gene matches. The CDR3 nucleotides are TGCGCCAGCAGCCCGGACAGGGAGTCATATGGCTACACCTTC. Its protein product is CASSPDRESYGYTF.

The table lists this clone with a few counts. This sequence joins TRBV29-1 and TRBJ2-3; TRBD1 might be the D (5 bases). CDR1 is SQVTM and CDR2 is ANQGSEA in the germline V gene. V lost 6 bases and J lost 4, with 17 bases in between. This CDR3 has 14 residues. The CDR3 DNA is TGCAGCGTCCAAAGGGGTCTGAATGCAGATACGCAGTATTTT. This translates into CSVQRGLNADTQYF.

The chain joins TRBV25-1 to TRBJ2-5; tentatively, D is TRBD2 (5 bases). Trimming removed 7 bases at V and 5 bases at J, with 17 bases between. The CDR3 sequence is 14 residues long. CDR1 and CDR2 (germline): MGHDK, SYGVNS. CDR3 DNA: TGTGCCAGCACCAAATCGGGGAGCTGGGAGACCCAGTACTTC. Translation: CASTKSGSWETQYF.

This clone was counted between two and nine times. This chain joins TRBV29-1 and TRBJ2-3; 10 positions match TRBD2. The CDR3 is made up of 14 amino acids. From germline, CDR1 is SQVTM and CDR2 ANQGSEA. V lost 4 bases and J lost 1; bases outside the gene matches: 2. Here the CDR3 DNA reads TGCAGCGTTGTAACTAGCGGGGGCACAGATACGCAGTATTTT. Translated, it gives CSVVTSGGTDTQYF.

Of note for this clone: Other nucleotide sequences in the sample specify the same CDR3. This rearrangement joins TRBV9 to TRBJ2-3, with D perhaps matching TRBD1 or TRBD2 (6 bases each). The CDR3 contains 14 residues. The V end lost 1 base, the J end lost 3 bases, and 9 bases lay between the germline ends. Germline V gives CDR1 SGDLS, CDR2 YYNGEE. The CDR3 sequence: CASSVRGDTDTQYF. CDR3 nucleotide sequence: TGTGCCAGCAGCGTAAGGGGGGATACAGATACGCAGTATTTT.

In its sample, this clone was seen once. The V and J genes are TRBV30 and TRBJ2-5; TRBD1 aligns across 9 bases. The CDR3 contains 16 residues. Germline trimming cut 2 bases from V and 5 bases from J; bases unmatched to any gene: 12. Per germline, CDR1 GTSNPN and CDR2 SVGIG (reference sequence). The CDR3 region has the DNA TGTGCCTGGAGTCGACGGGGACAGGGAATTTGGGAGACCCAGTACTTC. Its translation is CAWSRRGQGIWETQYF.

The chain has TRBV2 and TRBJ1-1; possibly TRBD1 for D (6 bases). Per germline, CDR1 SNHLY and CDR2 FYNNEI. Trimming shortened V by 4 bases and J by 8 bases, and 11 bases separated the two germline ends. CDR3 length equals 12 residues. The CDR3 DNA is TGTGCCAGCAGTGTTCGGGACAAAGAAGCTTTCTTT. Translating it yields CASSVRDKEAFF. Filled out from reference TRBV2 and TRBJ1-1, the complete variable domain reads EPEVTQTPSHQVTQMGQEVILRCVPISNHLYFYWYRQILGQKVEFLVSFYNNEISEKSEIFDDQFSVERPDGSNFTLKIRSTKLEDSAMYFCASSVRDKEAFFGQGTRLTVV.

The chain combines TRBV7-8 with TRBJ2-5; no reliable D call. Trimming left V 1 base short and J 4 bases short, with 4 bases between. The CDR3 runs to 12 residues. Germline values: CDR1 SGHVS, CDR2 FQNEAQ. This chain's CDR3 is CASSLVTETQYF. In DNA, the CDR3 is TGTGCCAGCAGCTTAGTGACAGAGACCCAGTACTTC.

This clone was picked up a small number of times. The chain carries TRBV5-1 and TRBJ2-2, with 9 bases fitting TRBD1. Germline V gene data show CDR1 as SGHRS and CDR2 as YFSETQ. V lost 4 bases to trimming and J lost 4 bases; unmatched junction nucleotides: 8. CDR3 length: 16 amino acids. The CDR3 DNA reads TGCGCCAGCAGCGGAAAGGGACAGGGAGGCACCGGGGAGCTGTTTTTT. It specifies CASSGKGQGGTGELFF.

V and J are TRBV12-5 and TRBJ2-7, with a possible D match to TRBD1 (6 bases). The CDR3 is 12 amino acids. Trimming pared 7 bases from V and 6 bases from J, leaving 13 bases between. Germline CDR1 LGHNT, CDR2 FRNRAP. The CDR3 region is CASATQGVEQYF. The CDR3 DNA reads as TGTGCTAGTGCAACACAGGGTGTCGAGCAGTACTTC.

The chain uses TRBV4-3 and TRBJ2-2; 9 nucleotides match TRBD2. J lost 6 bases, V lost 1 base, and 12 bases had no gene match. The CDR3 loop spans 18 amino acids. Germline V lookup: CDR1 LGHNA, CDR2 YSLEER. CDR3 coding DNA: TGCGCCAGCAGCCAAGCTTCAGGAGGCGGGGGGGCCGCCGGGGAGCTGTTTTTT. This sequence encodes CASSQASGGGGAAGELFF.

The chain couples TRBV11-2 to TRBJ2-3; D uncertain. Trimming removed 1 base at V and 1 base at J, with 9 bases between. The CDR3 sequence is 15 residues long. Germline CDR1 reads SGHAT; CDR2 reads FQNNGV. The DNA for the CDR3 is TGTGCCAGCAGCTTAGCGCTTACCCGCACAGATACGCAGTATTTT. This translates into CASSLALTRTDTQYF.